The rows below give T cell receptor beta chains drawn from one sample of a study of cytomegalovirus exposure and HLA in healthy donors. TCRdb's table, derived via immunoSEQ multiplex PCR, lists solely in-frame clones and lacks some. The sample lists around 100,000 clones, over 80% occurring once. The sample was PBMCs. The receptors here all came from a middle-aged man in good health and CMV-seronegative. Each CDR3 is given with its conserved first and last residue. D genes are given only for firm matches. Some rows have no size entry. The others give once, few or many, or a class for an expanded clone.

d_call: NA; j_call: TRBJ2-5; clone_size: once; v_call: TRBV4-1; cdr3_length: 13; cdr3_nt: TGCGCCAGCAGCCCGAGGTACAAAGAGACCCAGTACTTC; cdr3_aa: CASSPRYKETQYF
d_call: NA; j_call: TRBJ2-3; clone_size: NA; v_call: TRBV9; cdr3_length: 16; cdr3_nt: TGTGCCAGCACCCCCACGGCAGGGTTCAGCACAGATACGCAGTATTTT; cdr3_aa: CASTPTAGFSTDTQYF
d_call: NA; j_call: TRBJ2-1; clone_size: NA; v_call: TRBV7-2; cdr3_length: 14; cdr3_nt: TGTGCCAGCAGCTATTTGGCATTTTACAATGAGCAGTTCTTC; cdr3_aa: CASSYLAFYNEQFF
d_call: NA; j_call: TRBJ1-3; clone_size: NA; v_call: TRBV4-3; cdr3_length: 16; cdr3_nt: TGCGCCAGCAGCAGACAAGCGGAAAGCTCTGGAAACACCATATATTTT; cdr3_aa: CASSRQAESSGNTIYF
d_call: NA; j_call: TRBJ1-5; clone_size: few; v_call: TRBV6-6; cdr3_length: 15; cdr3_nt: TGTGCCAGCATGGGTGGGTTGGGGCAAGGGCAGCCCCAGCATTTT; cdr3_aa: CASMGGLGQGQPQHF
d_call: NA; j_call: TRBJ2-1; clone_size: NA; v_call: TRBV7-8; cdr3_length: 12; cdr3_nt: TGTGCCAGCAGGGGGGCGGTGAATGAGCAGTTCTTC; cdr3_aa: CASRGAVNEQFF
d_call: TRBD1; j_call: TRBJ2-7; clone_size: NA; v_call: TRBV29-1; cdr3_length: 14; cdr3_nt: TGCAGCGCAGGGACAGGGGCGGGCTCCTACGAGCAGTACTTC; cdr3_aa: CSAGTGAGSYEQYF
d_call: TRBD1; j_call: TRBJ2-6; clone_size: NA; v_call: TRBV18; cdr3_length: 17; cdr3_nt: TGTGCCAGCTCACGGACAGGCACTGGCTCTGGGGCCAACGTCCTGACTTTC; cdr3_aa: CASSRTGTGSGANVLTF
d_call: TRBD1; j_call: TRBJ2-7; clone_size: NA; v_call: TRBV19; cdr3_length: 14; cdr3_nt: TGTGCCAGTAGTAGCGGTGTAGGGGGCTTTGAGCAGTACTTC; cdr3_aa: CASSSGVGGFEQYF
d_call: TRBD1; j_call: TRBJ1-2; clone_size: NA; v_call: TRBV19; cdr3_length: 15; cdr3_nt: TGTGCCAGTAGTACGGACAGGGGACGTAACTATGGCTACACCTTC; cdr3_aa: CASSTDRGRNYGYTF
d_call: NA; j_call: TRBJ2-5; clone_size: NA; v_call: TRBV19; cdr3_length: 13; cdr3_nt: TGTGCCAGTAGGTGGCCGGGTAGTGAGACCCAGTACTTC; cdr3_aa: CASRWPGSETQYF
d_call: TRBD1; j_call: TRBJ1-4; clone_size: NA; v_call: TRBV9; cdr3_length: 14; cdr3_nt: TGTGCCAGCAGCGTAACAGGGGGGAATGAAAAACTGTTTTTT; cdr3_aa: CASSVTGGNEKLFF
d_call: TRBD1; j_call: TRBJ2-7; clone_size: NA; v_call: TRBV7-2; cdr3_length: 14; cdr3_nt: TGTGCCAGCAGTTTAACAGGGGGGTCCTACGAGCAGTACTTC; cdr3_aa: CASSLTGGSYEQYF
d_call: TRBD2; j_call: TRBJ2-5; clone_size: once; v_call: TRBV30; cdr3_length: 16; cdr3_nt: TGTGCCTGGAGTGGTTCCCTAGCGGGGGTCCAAGAGACCCAGTACTTC; cdr3_aa: CAWSGSLAGVQETQYF
d_call: TRBD1; j_call: TRBJ1-2; clone_size: NA; v_call: TRBV27; cdr3_length: 14; cdr3_nt: TGTGCCAGCAGTCCGGGACAGGGAAGAAGGGGCTACACCTTC; cdr3_aa: CASSPGQGRRGYTF
d_call: NA; j_call: TRBJ2-2; clone_size: NA; v_call: TRBV15; cdr3_length: 13; cdr3_nt: TGTGCCACCAGCAGAGATAGCAACGGGGAGCTGTTTTTC; cdr3_aa: CATSRDSNGELFF
d_call: NA; j_call: TRBJ1-5; clone_size: NA; v_call: TRBV6-6; cdr3_length: 12; cdr3_nt: TGTGCCAGCAGGGTGGGAGATCAGCCCCAGCATTTT; cdr3_aa: CASRVGDQPQHF
d_call: TRBD1; j_call: TRBJ1-2; clone_size: NA; v_call: TRBV19; cdr3_length: 14; cdr3_nt: TGTGCCAGTAGTACTCGGACAGGGAACTATGGCTACACCTTC; cdr3_aa: CASSTRTGNYGYTF
d_call: NA; j_call: TRBJ1-1; clone_size: once; v_call: TRBV5-1; cdr3_length: 13; cdr3_nt: TGCGCCAGCAGCTTGCAGGGGAACCCTGAAGCTTTCTTT; cdr3_aa: CASSLQGNPEAFF
d_call: TRBD1; j_call: TRBJ2-7; clone_size: NA; v_call: TRBV6-1; cdr3_length: 14; cdr3_nt: TGTGCCAGCGGAAACCGGGACAGCTCCTACGAGCAGTACTTC; cdr3_aa: CASGNRDSSYEQYF
d_call: TRBD1; j_call: TRBJ1-2; clone_size: NA; v_call: TRBV12-5; cdr3_length: 15; cdr3_nt: TGTGCTAGTGGTTTGCGGCCGGGACAGGGGTTCGGATACACCTTC; cdr3_aa: CASGLRPGQGFGYTF
d_call: NA; j_call: TRBJ2-7; clone_size: NA; v_call: TRBV10-3; cdr3_length: 12; cdr3_nt: TGTGCCATCAGTGAGGCGGTCTACGAGCAGTACTTC; cdr3_aa: CAISEAVYEQYF